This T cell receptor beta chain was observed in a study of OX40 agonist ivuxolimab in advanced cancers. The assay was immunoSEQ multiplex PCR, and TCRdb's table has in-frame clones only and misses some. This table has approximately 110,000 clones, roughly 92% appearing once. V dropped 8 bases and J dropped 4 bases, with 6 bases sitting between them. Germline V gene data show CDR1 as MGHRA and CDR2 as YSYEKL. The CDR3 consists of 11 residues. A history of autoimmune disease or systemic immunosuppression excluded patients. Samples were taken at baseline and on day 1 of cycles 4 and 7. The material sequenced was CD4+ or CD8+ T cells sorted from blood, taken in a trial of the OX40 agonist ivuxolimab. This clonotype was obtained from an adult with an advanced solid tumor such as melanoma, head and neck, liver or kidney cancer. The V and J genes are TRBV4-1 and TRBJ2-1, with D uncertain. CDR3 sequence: CASRGYNEQFF. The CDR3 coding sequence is TGCGCCAGCCGCGGATACAATGAGCAGTTCTTC.